This record concerns one T cell receptor (beta chain) sequence. Its target is unknown. TCRdb re-analysed the reads in MiXCR, keeping a single row per CDR3 protein. This table has around 230,000 distinct CDR3 sequences, 35% to 45% appearing once. The data stem from a study of T cell repertoires in cytomegalovirus infection. Across the whole study: Use of recently identified HLA-C-restricted and well-studied HLA-B-restricted CMV epitopes was part of the study. Public TCR beta signatures indicated both CMV infection and matching HLA type. Study outcomes and limitations: HLA-C-restricted CMV-specific TCR beta clonotypes were dominant in the ex vivo response.

The TCR was taken from a human donor in good health (CMV status not recorded). Some clones in this sample may be carry-over from other donors' samples. The material was CD8+ T cells from cultured PBMCs, obtained from culture after CMV antigen stimulation.

CDR3 sequence (DNA): TGTGCCAGCAGCCAAACCGGGACAGAGACCACAGATACGCAGTATTTT. This codes for CASSQTGTETTDTQYF. V and J are TRBV4-2 and TRBJ2-3; TRBD1 matches at 7 bases. Germline V lookup: CDR1 LGHNA, CDR2 YNFKEQ. With 2 bases clipped from V and 2 bases from J, the junction kept 7 bases outside the gene matches. This CDR3 has 16 residues.